A selection of T cell receptor beta chains follows, all from one sample in a study of T cell responses to AZD1222 COVID-19 vaccine. Libraries were prepared by immunoSEQ multiplex PCR; TCRdb keeps only in-frame clonotypes and omits some of them. This table holds about 130,000 clones, roughly 94% found once. This specimen was peripheral blood, taken on day 0 of AZD1222 vaccination. These TCRs come from an adult in good health. The CDR3 runs from the conserved cysteine through the conserved F or W. D genes are given only for firm matches. Rows may omit the clone size; those that give it use once, few, many or a size class.

D gene: TRBD2
J gene: TRBJ2-7
CDR3 length: 15
clone size: .
V gene: TRBV7-2
CDR3 DNA: TGTGCCAGCAGCCCAGGACTAGCGTCCTCCTACGAGCAGTACTTC
CDR3 protein: CASSPGLASSYEQYF

D gene: .
J gene: TRBJ2-2
CDR3 length: 14
clone size: .
V gene: TRBV4-1
CDR3 DNA: TGCGCCAGCAGCCCAAGTGAGGTAACCGGGGAGCTGTTTTTT
CDR3 protein: CASSPSEVTGELFF

D gene: .
J gene: TRBJ1-1
CDR3 length: 13
clone size: .
V gene: TRBV7-3
CDR3 DNA: TGTGCCAGCAGCTTAAGTGGGGGCACTGAAGCTTTCTTT
CDR3 protein: CASSLSGGTEAFF

D gene: .
J gene: TRBJ2-5
CDR3 length: 14
clone size: once
V gene: TRBV7-2
CDR3 DNA: TGTGCCAGCAGCTTAGGACTGCCCCAAGAGACCCAGTACTTC
CDR3 protein: CASSLGLPQETQYF

D gene: .
J gene: TRBJ1-2
CDR3 length: 15
clone size: .
V gene: TRBV5-1
CDR3 DNA: TGCGCCAGCAGCTTGGTCGGGCCCGCCGTAGGAGGCTACACCTTC
CDR3 protein: CASSLVGPAVGGYTF

D gene: .
J gene: TRBJ2-2
CDR3 length: 13
clone size: .
V gene: TRBV6-5
CDR3 DNA: TGTGCCAGCAGGCCTCAGGGGACCGGGGAGCTGTTTTTT
CDR3 protein: CASRPQGTGELFF

D gene: TRBD1
J gene: TRBJ1-2
CDR3 length: 15
clone size: .
V gene: TRBV11-2
CDR3 DNA: TGTGCCAGCAGCTTAGCAGGACAGGTTAACTATGGCTACACCTTC
CDR3 protein: CASSLAGQVNYGYTF

D gene: .
J gene: TRBJ1-4
CDR3 length: 17
clone size: .
V gene: TRBV30
CDR3 DNA: TGTGCCTGGAGGACGTGGGGGGAAAGTACCTGGAATGAAAAACTGTTTTTT
CDR3 protein: CAWRTWGESTWNEKLFF

D gene: TRBD1
J gene: TRBJ2-6
CDR3 length: 17
clone size: few
V gene: TRBV18
CDR3 DNA: TGTGCCAGCTCACCACGGCAGGGGGCCTCTGGGGCCAACGTCCTGACTTTC
CDR3 protein: CASSPRQGASGANVLTF

D gene: .
J gene: TRBJ2-2
CDR3 length: 16
clone size: .
V gene: TRBV7-9
CDR3 DNA: TGTGCCAGCAGCCTCCGGATGGTCACGAACACCGGGGAGCTGTTTTTT
CDR3 protein: CASSLRMVTNTGELFF

D gene: .
J gene: TRBJ2-1
CDR3 length: 13
clone size: .
V gene: TRBV7-7
CDR3 DNA: TGTGCTAGCAGCTTAGCGTTGAACAATGAGCAGTTCTTC
CDR3 protein: CASSLALNNEQFF

D gene: TRBD1
J gene: TRBJ2-1
CDR3 length: 15
clone size: .
V gene: TRBV10-3
CDR3 DNA: TGTGCCATCAGTGATCATCAGGGGGTGGACAATGAGCAGTTCTTC
CDR3 protein: CAISDHQGVDNEQFF

D gene: TRBD1
J gene: TRBJ1-1
CDR3 length: 18
clone size: .
V gene: TRBV7-6
CDR3 DNA: TGTGCCAGCAGCGGCCGGGACAGGGGCCAAACACCCGACACTGAAGCTTTCTTT
CDR3 protein: CASSGRDRGQTPDTEAFF

D gene: .
J gene: TRBJ1-2
CDR3 length: 12
clone size: .
V gene: TRBV12-3/TRBV12-4
CDR3 DNA: TGTGCCAGCAGTTTAAGTCTCTATGGCTACACCTTC
CDR3 protein: CASSLSLYGYTF

D gene: .
J gene: TRBJ1-1
CDR3 length: 13
clone size: .
V gene: TRBV19
CDR3 DNA: TGTGCCAGTAGTCCTCGGAGGGCCACTGAAGCTTTCTTT
CDR3 protein: CASSPRRATEAFF

D gene: .
J gene: TRBJ1-6
CDR3 length: 14
clone size: .
V gene: TRBV7-6
CDR3 DNA: TGTGCCAGCAGCTCCAGGACAGAAAATTCACCCCTCCACTTT
CDR3 protein: CASSSRTENSPLHF

D gene: TRBD2
J gene: TRBJ2-1
CDR3 length: 15
clone size: few
V gene: TRBV4-2
CDR3 DNA: TGTGCCAGCAGCCAAGATGGGGAGGGGAGCGCGAATATGGTCTTC
CDR3 protein: CASSQDGEGSANMVF

D gene: .
J gene: TRBJ2-3
CDR3 length: 14
clone size: .
V gene: TRBV5-1
CDR3 DNA: TGCGCCAGCACACGCCGTTCTAGCACAGATACGCAGTATTTT
CDR3 protein: CASTRRSSTDTQYF

D gene: .
J gene: TRBJ2-2
CDR3 length: 14
clone size: .
V gene: TRBV21-1
CDR3 DNA: TGTGCCAGCAGCGACGAGCTAGAGACCGGGGAGCTGTTTTTT
CDR3 protein: CASSDELETGELFF

D gene: .
J gene: TRBJ1-4
CDR3 length: 15
clone size: .
V gene: TRBV19
CDR3 DNA: TGTGCCAGTAGTCCCCGGACACCCTGGGGCGAAAAACTGTTTTTT
CDR3 protein: CASSPRTPWGEKLFF

D gene: .
J gene: TRBJ1-5
CDR3 length: 14
clone size: .
V gene: TRBV10-1
CDR3 DNA: TGCGCCAGCAGTGAGTTGAAGGTCATTCAGCCCCAGCATTTT
CDR3 protein: CASSELKVIQPQHF

D gene: .
J gene: TRBJ2-3
CDR3 length: 14
clone size: .
V gene: TRBV10-3
CDR3 DNA: TGTGCCATCAGTGAAACTAGCTCGGAAGATACGCAGTATTTT
CDR3 protein: CAISETSSEDTQYF

D gene: TRBD1
J gene: TRBJ1-5
CDR3 length: 12
clone size: once
V gene: TRBV18
CDR3 DNA: TGTGCCAGCTCGCCCGACAGGGGGGTCCAGCATTTT
CDR3 protein: CASSPDRGVQHF

D gene: .
J gene: TRBJ1-1
CDR3 length: 11
clone size: .
V gene: TRBV5-6
CDR3 DNA: TGTGCCAGCAGCTACCGCACTGAAGCTTTCTTT
CDR3 protein: CASSYRTEAFF

D gene: TRBD1
J gene: TRBJ2-7
CDR3 length: 14
clone size: .
V gene: TRBV2
CDR3 DNA: TGTGCCTCATCCCCCGGGGACAGGGGTCACGAGCAGTACTTC
CDR3 protein: CASSPGDRGHEQYF

D gene: .
J gene: TRBJ1-1
CDR3 length: 15
clone size: .
V gene: TRBV4-1
CDR3 DNA: TGCGCCAGCAGCCAAGAAAGGAGTGGGAACACTGAAGCTTTCTTT
CDR3 protein: CASSQERSGNTEAFF

D gene: TRBD1
J gene: TRBJ1-4
CDR3 length: 18
clone size: .
V gene: TRBV5-4
CDR3 DNA: TGTGCCAGCAGCCGGGGACAGGGTAATTTTGCAACTAATGAAAAACTGTTTTTT
CDR3 protein: CASSRGQGNFATNEKLFF

D gene: .
J gene: TRBJ1-4
CDR3 length: 15
clone size: .
V gene: TRBV19
CDR3 DNA: TGTGCCAGTAGTACTGAACAGGGTTTGAGTGAAAAACTGTTTTTT
CDR3 protein: CASSTEQGLSEKLFF

D gene: .
J gene: TRBJ2-2
CDR3 length: 16
clone size: .
V gene: TRBV7-2
CDR3 DNA: TGTGCCAGCAGCTGGGGGGGCCGAGAGAACACCGGGGAGCTGTTTTTT
CDR3 protein: CASSWGGRENTGELFF

D gene: .
J gene: TRBJ2-3
CDR3 length: 14
clone size: .
V gene: TRBV5-1
CDR3 DNA: TGCGCCAGCAGCTTGGTCGGGGGCGAGGATACGCAGTATTTT
CDR3 protein: CASSLVGGEDTQYF

D gene: TRBD1
J gene: TRBJ1-6
CDR3 length: 16
clone size: .
V gene: TRBV2
CDR3 DNA: TGTGCCAGCAGTTTACAGGGGAAATTGGGATCCTCACCCCTCCACTTT
CDR3 protein: CASSLQGKLGSSPLHF

D gene: .
J gene: TRBJ2-4
CDR3 length: 11
clone size: .
V gene: TRBV30
CDR3 DNA: TGTGCCTGGAGTGAGACTTACATTCAGTACTTC
CDR3 protein: CAWSETYIQYF

D gene: .
J gene: TRBJ2-7
CDR3 length: 14
clone size: .
V gene: TRBV14
CDR3 DNA: TGTGCCAGCAGGCCCCGGGGTGAGTTCTACGAGCAGTACTTC
CDR3 protein: CASRPRGEFYEQYF

D gene: .
J gene: TRBJ2-3
CDR3 length: 14
clone size: .
V gene: TRBV9
CDR3 DNA: TGTGCCAGCAGCGTAGCGGGGGCGATAGATACGCAGTATTTT
CDR3 protein: CASSVAGAIDTQYF

D gene: TRBD1
J gene: TRBJ1-5
CDR3 length: 14
clone size: .
V gene: TRBV3-1/TRBV3-2
CDR3 DNA: TGTGCCAGCAGCCCTTCCAGGGGGCCTCAGCCCCAGCATTTT
CDR3 protein: CASSPSRGPQPQHF